This is a list of T cell receptor beta chains from one sample in a study of shared clonotypes between healthy human individuals. Sequenced by immunoSEQ multiplex PCR; TCRdb stores in-frame clones only, minus some. The table lists 2,500,000 or so clones, approximately 94% of them singletons. The source material was naive CD4+ T cells sorted from blood. These receptors originate from a man aged 18 to 29 in good health. CDR3s include the opening cysteine and the closing phenylalanine or tryptophan. The D gene is left open where the match is weak. Some rows mark clone size as missing; the rest say once, few, many or name a class of expanded clone.

j_gene,v_gene,abundance,d_gene,CDR3aa,CDR3nt
TRBJ1-5,TRBV27,-,TRBD1,CASSLRQGGDSNQPQHF,TGTGCCAGCAGTTTAAGACAGGGGGGGGATAGCAATCAGCCCCAGCATTTT
TRBJ2-7,TRBV6-6,-,TRBD1,CASSHRGTGSEQYF,TGTGCCAGCAGTCACCGGGGGACAGGGTCCGAGCAGTACTTC
TRBJ1-2,TRBV4-3,-,TRBD1,CASSQERDSHYGYTF,TGCGCCAGCAGCCAAGAGAGGGACAGTCATTATGGCTACACCTTC
TRBJ1-2,TRBV5-1,-,-,CASSPPTSQGSISSGGYTF,TGCGCCAGCAGCCCCCCCACCAGTCAGGGGAGCATTTCTTCAGGTGGCTACACCTTC
TRBJ2-1,TRBV7-3,-,-,CASSLKWAVGEQFF,TGTGCCAGCAGCTTAAAGTGGGCAGTAGGGGAGCAGTTCTTC
TRBJ2-1,TRBV6-5,once,TRBD2,CASSPTSGAPREQFF,TGTGCCAGCAGTCCGACTAGCGGGGCGCCTAGGGAGCAGTTCTTC
TRBJ1-2,TRBV28,-,-,CASSPGDGSRLYGYTF,TGTGCCAGCAGTCCAGGGGACGGAAGCCGTCTTTATGGCTACACCTTC
TRBJ1-1,TRBV7-6,-,-,CASSSGTVGEAFF,TGTGCCAGCAGCTCGGGTACCGTCGGAGAAGCTTTCTTT
TRBJ2-3,TRBV30,-,-,CAWGTTDTQYF,TGTGCCTGGGGGACCACAGATACGCAGTATTTT
TRBJ1-6,TRBV6-1,-,-,CASVGQTNSPLHF,TGTGCCAGCGTCGGACAAACCAATTCACCCCTCCACTTT
TRBJ1-2,TRBV30,-,TRBD1,CAWSASGQGDNGYTF,TGTGCCTGGAGTGCCTCTGGACAGGGGGATAACGGCTACACCTTC
TRBJ1-1,TRBV30,-,-,CAWSVTENTEAFF,TGTGCCTGGAGTGTAACAGAGAACACTGAAGCTTTCTTT
TRBJ2-5,TRBV2,-,TRBD2,CASSREGWQETQYF,TGTGCCAGCAGCCGGGAGGGGTGGCAAGAGACCCAGTACTTC
TRBJ2-1,TRBV10-3,-,TRBD1,CAISRTGWDNEQFF,TGTGCCATCAGTCGGACAGGGTGGGACAATGAGCAGTTCTTC
TRBJ2-1,TRBV7-2,-,-,CASSSLTWGWDEQFF,TGTGCCAGCAGCTCGTTGACATGGGGCTGGGATGAGCAGTTCTTC
TRBJ1-4,TRBV30,-,TRBD1,CAWSFTGATNEKLFF,TGTGCCTGGAGTTTTACAGGGGCAACTAATGAAAAACTGTTTTTT
TRBJ1-2,TRBV5-5,-,TRBD1,CASSLMGTGGNYGYTF,TGTGCCAGCAGCTTAATGGGGACAGGGGGTAACTATGGCTACACCTTC
TRBJ1-6,TRBV30,once,-,CAWSVRRGDSPLHF,TGTGCCTGGAGTGTTCGGAGGGGAGATTCACCCCTCCACTTT
TRBJ1-1,TRBV19,few,TRBD1,CASRKFETGRTEAFF,TGTGCCAGTAGAAAATTTGAGACAGGGCGGACTGAAGCTTTCTTT
TRBJ2-1,TRBV29-1,-,-,CSVARDSYNEQFF,TGCAGCGTTGCCAGGGACTCCTACAATGAGCAGTTCTTC
TRBJ1-1,TRBV6-5,-,-,CASRSGEVNTEAFF,TGTGCCAGCAGGAGTGGTGAGGTGAACACTGAAGCTTTCTTT
TRBJ1-5,TRBV7-2,-,-,CASSNRNNQPQHF,TGTGCCAGCAGCAACAGAAACAATCAGCCCCAGCATTTT
TRBJ1-5,TRBV11-2,-,TRBD1,CASSIGTVNSNQPQHF,TGTGCCAGCAGTATAGGGACAGTCAATAGCAATCAGCCCCAGCATTTT
TRBJ2-7,TRBV13,-,TRBD2,CASSFERLAGGEQYF,TGTGCCAGCAGCTTTGAACGACTAGCGGGAGGCGAGCAGTACTTC
TRBJ2-5,TRBV28,-,-,CASIQWGTQYF,TGTGCCAGCATCCAGTGGGGGACCCAGTACTTC
TRBJ2-7,TRBV18,-,-,CASSPQEGLEQYF,TGTGCCAGCTCACCACAGGAGGGTCTCGAGCAGTACTTC
TRBJ1-3,TRBV30,-,-,CAWSEGILSGNTIYF,TGTGCCTGGAGTGAGGGTATCCTCTCTGGAAACACCATATATTTT
TRBJ2-3,TRBV5-1,-,TRBD2,CASSLGGPTDTQYF,TGCGCCAGCAGCCTGGGAGGGCCCACAGATACGCAGTATTTT
TRBJ2-1,TRBV5-4,-,TRBD1,CASSRGDRGQEQFF,TGTGCCAGCAGCCGGGGGGACAGGGGGCAGGAGCAGTTCTTC
TRBJ1-2,TRBV30,few,-,CAWTVMDYGYTF,TGTGCCTGGACCGTGATGGACTATGGCTACACCTTC
TRBJ1-4,TRBV30,-,TRBD1,CAWSGQGAFEKLFF,TGTGCCTGGAGCGGACAGGGGGCTTTTGAAAAACTGTTTTTT
TRBJ1-2,TRBV6-5,once,-,CASSYSGGNYGYTF,TGTGCCAGCAGTTACTCCGGGGGCAACTATGGCTACACCTTC
TRBJ2-5,TRBV30,-,-,CAWSEVLTGMQYF,TGTGCCTGGAGTGAGGTTTTAACCGGGATGCAGTACTTC
TRBJ1-1,TRBV15,-,-,CATSRDPGAGLEAFF,TGTGCCACCAGCAGAGATCCTGGGGCCGGATTAGAAGCTTTCTTT
TRBJ2-1,TRBV7-7,once,-,CASSLERSNEQFF,TGTGCTAGCAGCTTAGAGCGGTCCAATGAGCAGTTCTTC
TRBJ2-3,TRBV11-2,-,TRBD2,CASSHLSRGGGTDTQYF,TGTGCCAGCAGCCATCTCTCCCGGGGGGGTGGCACAGATACGCAGTATTTT
TRBJ2-4,TRBV11-3,-,TRBD1,CASSLWGLQGAIAKNIQYF,TGTGCCAGCAGCCTATGGGGGCTACAGGGGGCTATAGCCAAAAACATTCAGTACTTC
TRBJ2-7,TRBV28,-,-,CASTLGDSYEQYF,TGTGCCAGCACCCTGGGGGACTCCTACGAGCAGTACTTC
TRBJ1-2,TRBV6-5,-,-,CASSSQGSGYTF,TGTGCCAGCAGCTCACAAGGTTCTGGCTACACCTTC
TRBJ1-1,TRBV7-2,once,-,CASSLAQAGRGEAFF,TGTGCCAGCAGCTTAGCACAGGCGGGTAGGGGTGAAGCTTTCTTT
TRBJ2-2,TRBV28,-,TRBD2,CASSLVLSGGNTGELFF,TGTGCCAGCAGTTTAGTCCTTTCGGGGGGGAACACCGGGGAGCTGTTTTTT
TRBJ1-6,TRBV15,once,-,CATSRNRVNNSPLHF,TGTGCCACCAGCAGAAATAGGGTTAATAATTCACCCCTCCACTTT
TRBJ2-3,TRBV28,-,TRBD1,CASSLEGALGTDTQYF,TGTGCCAGCAGTTTAGAGGGGGCGCTTGGCACAGATACGCAGTATTTT
TRBJ1-1,TRBV25-1,-,-,CASSEYKQLNTEAFF,TGTGCCAGCAGTGAATATAAACAGCTGAACACTGAAGCTTTCTTT
TRBJ1-5,TRBV6-1,-,-,CASSEVTNQPQHF,TGTGCCAGCAGTGAGGTCACGAATCAGCCCCAGCATTTT
TRBJ2-5,TRBV28,-,-,CASNTGTLETQYF,TGTGCCAGCAACACTGGCACCTTGGAGACCCAGTACTTC
TRBJ2-1,TRBV11-2,-,-,CASSGSIYNEQFF,TGTGCCAGCAGCGGATCGATCTACAATGAGCAGTTCTTC
TRBJ1-3,TRBV28,once,-,CASSLEQAGNTIYF,TGTGCCAGCAGTTTAGAACAGGCTGGAAACACCATATATTTT
TRBJ2-2,TRBV5-1,-,TRBD1,CASSSDRGLGGELFF,TGCGCCAGCAGCTCCGACAGGGGGCTGGGCGGGGAGCTGTTTTTT
TRBJ2-1,TRBV7-2,-,TRBD1,CASKVPGQGYNEQFF,TGTGCCAGCAAGGTCCCGGGACAGGGGTACAATGAGCAGTTCTTC
TRBJ2-7,TRBV5-1,-,TRBD2,CASSSGRGHEQYF,TGCGCCAGCAGTTCGGGGAGGGGCCACGAGCAGTACTTC
TRBJ1-6,TRBV7-9,once,TRBD1,CASSLWVGQAAGSPLHF,TGTGCCAGCAGCTTATGGGTAGGACAGGCCGCAGGTTCACCCCTCCACTTT
TRBJ1-6,TRBV9,-,-,CASGPSGTSHSPLHF,TGTGCCAGCGGGCCTTCCGGGACTTCACATTCACCCCTCCACTTT
TRBJ2-7,TRBV6-5,once,-,CASSYLGAYEQYF,TGTGCCAGCAGTTACCTGGGGGCCTACGAGCAGTACTTC
TRBJ2-7,TRBV5-1,-,-,CASSLAAGGPYEQYF,TGCGCCAGCAGCTTGGCGGCAGGGGGGCCCTACGAGCAGTACTTC